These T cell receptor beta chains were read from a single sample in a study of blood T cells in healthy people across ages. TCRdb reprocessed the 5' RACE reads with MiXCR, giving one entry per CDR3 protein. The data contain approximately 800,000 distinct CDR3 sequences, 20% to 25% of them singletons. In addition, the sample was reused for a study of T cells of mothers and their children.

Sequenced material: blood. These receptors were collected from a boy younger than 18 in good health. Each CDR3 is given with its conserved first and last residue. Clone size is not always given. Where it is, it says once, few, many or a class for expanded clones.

cdr3_aa: CASSEALTDYNEQFF; clone_size: -; j_call: TRBJ2-1; cdr3_length: 15; v_call: TRBV2
cdr3_aa: CASSLGTGIWGNQPQHF; clone_size: few; j_call: TRBJ1-5; cdr3_length: 17; v_call: TRBV6-2/TRBV6-3
cdr3_aa: CASSVARDRVPSYEQYF; clone_size: few; j_call: TRBJ2-7; cdr3_length: 17; v_call: TRBV9
cdr3_aa: CSVETPEAFF; clone_size: -; j_call: TRBJ1-1; cdr3_length: 10; v_call: TRBV29-1
cdr3_aa: CASSSGVTYEQYF; clone_size: -; j_call: -; cdr3_length: 13; v_call: TRBV27
cdr3_aa: CSVEDRRDDEQFF; clone_size: -; j_call: TRBJ2-1; cdr3_length: 13; v_call: TRBV29-1
cdr3_aa: CASSYMGAVEQFF; clone_size: -; j_call: TRBJ2-1; cdr3_length: 13; v_call: TRBV5-1
cdr3_aa: CASSGGQATQYF; clone_size: -; j_call: TRBJ2-5; cdr3_length: 12; v_call: TRBV12-3/TRBV12-4
cdr3_aa: CASSVLAGAPSTDTQYF; clone_size: -; j_call: TRBJ2-3; cdr3_length: 17; v_call: TRBV9
cdr3_aa: CASSLLGQSSYNSPLHF; clone_size: -; j_call: TRBJ1-6; cdr3_length: 17; v_call: TRBV5-1
cdr3_aa: CASAPGGDQPQHF; clone_size: -; j_call: TRBJ1-5; cdr3_length: 13; v_call: TRBV6-5
cdr3_aa: CSVETSGTVSAKNIQYF; clone_size: few; j_call: TRBJ2-4; cdr3_length: 17; v_call: TRBV29-1
cdr3_aa: CASSREVSGANVLTF; clone_size: few; j_call: TRBJ2-6; cdr3_length: 15; v_call: TRBV4-3
cdr3_aa: CASSLLAHSEQFF; clone_size: few; j_call: -; cdr3_length: 13; v_call: TRBV27
cdr3_aa: CASSRVVQGTGGYTF; clone_size: -; j_call: TRBJ1-2; cdr3_length: 15; v_call: TRBV6-5
cdr3_aa: CASSLGLSPPSSYEQYF; clone_size: -; j_call: TRBJ2-7; cdr3_length: 17; v_call: TRBV12-3/TRBV12-4
cdr3_aa: CASSVGDRAYNEQFF; clone_size: few; j_call: TRBJ2-1; cdr3_length: 15; v_call: TRBV9
cdr3_aa: CAISESRGTTSYEQYF; clone_size: -; j_call: -; cdr3_length: 16; v_call: TRBV10-3
cdr3_aa: CASSGQREQYF; clone_size: -; j_call: -; cdr3_length: 11; v_call: TRBV28
cdr3_aa: CASSFQGMPLEQYF; clone_size: -; j_call: TRBJ2-5; cdr3_length: 14; v_call: TRBV12-3/TRBV12-4
cdr3_aa: CSVERGLTLEAFF; clone_size: few; j_call: TRBJ1-1; cdr3_length: 13; v_call: TRBV29-1
cdr3_aa: CASSQGKGLMNTEAFF; clone_size: few; j_call: TRBJ1-1; cdr3_length: 16; v_call: TRBV14
cdr3_aa: CASSQAGPVNSPLHF; clone_size: -; j_call: TRBJ1-6; cdr3_length: 15; v_call: TRBV4-1
cdr3_aa: CSVGTPYGYTF; clone_size: few; j_call: TRBJ1-2; cdr3_length: 11; v_call: TRBV29-1
cdr3_aa: CASSLGQGKEKLFF; clone_size: -; j_call: TRBJ1-4; cdr3_length: 14; v_call: TRBV7-2
cdr3_aa: CAISEAHWREGLRIETQYF; clone_size: -; j_call: TRBJ2-5; cdr3_length: 19; v_call: TRBV10-3
cdr3_aa: CASSLPRGGLAVTLAKNIQYF; clone_size: -; j_call: TRBJ2-4; cdr3_length: 21; v_call: TRBV7-2
cdr3_aa: CASSFRDSQETQYF; clone_size: few; j_call: TRBJ2-5; cdr3_length: 14; v_call: TRBV28
cdr3_aa: CASSYILGRGDNEQFF; clone_size: few; j_call: TRBJ2-1; cdr3_length: 16; v_call: TRBV6-2/TRBV6-3
cdr3_aa: CASSFERFNQPQHF; clone_size: -; j_call: TRBJ1-5; cdr3_length: 14; v_call: TRBV7-2
cdr3_aa: CAISEPGRGLSNEQFF; clone_size: -; j_call: TRBJ2-1; cdr3_length: 16; v_call: TRBV10-3
cdr3_aa: CASSADLSRSKADTQYF; clone_size: -; j_call: TRBJ2-3; cdr3_length: 17; v_call: TRBV21-1
cdr3_aa: CASRNQPIRGLVTDTQYF; clone_size: -; j_call: TRBJ2-3; cdr3_length: 18; v_call: TRBV27
cdr3_aa: CASSFQGEMNTEAFF; clone_size: few; j_call: TRBJ1-1; cdr3_length: 15; v_call: TRBV4-3
cdr3_aa: CATSRDLTGGEKLSF; clone_size: few; j_call: TRBJ1-4; cdr3_length: 15; v_call: TRBV15
cdr3_aa: CASTGDRGNTEAFF; clone_size: -; j_call: TRBJ1-1; cdr3_length: 14; v_call: TRBV12-3/TRBV12-4
cdr3_aa: CASSMGDRGSTDTQYF; clone_size: -; j_call: TRBJ2-3; cdr3_length: 16; v_call: TRBV19